One sample yielded the 21 T cell receptor beta chains listed below, sequenced in a study of control samples from healthy donors and cancer patients. Sequencing used immunoSEQ multiplex PCR; TCRdb keeps in-frame clones, though not all of them. This table holds about 140,000 clones, roughly 90% found once. The material sequenced was blood. These receptors all stem from a man aged 25 to 40 in good health.

The chain uses TRBV27 and TRBJ1-2; TRBD1 matches at 7 bases. Germline V CDR1 and CDR2: MNHEY, SMNVEV (reference sequence). The CDR3 extends over 18 amino acids. V shed 5 bases and J 0 bases; nucleotides not matched to a gene: 15. In DNA form, the CDR3 reads TGTGCCAGCAGTAACCGGCAGGGGGTGGGGAAGGCTAACTATGGCTACACCTTC. It translates to CASSNRQGVGKANYGYTF.

The genes are TRBV6-5 and TRBJ2-2, with TRBD1 as a possible D gene (5 bases). The CDR3 has 16 residues. V shed 0 bases and J shed 1 base, with 9 bases lying between them. Looked up from germline, CDR1 is MNHEY and CDR2 is SVGAGI. The CDR3 loop is CASSYSRRVNTGELFF. CDR3 nucleotides: TGTGCCAGCAGTTACTCCCGCAGGGTGAACACCGGGGAGCTGTTTTTT.

V usage is TRBV7-2 and J usage is TRBJ2-7; tentative D call: TRBD2 (6 bases). Trimming left V 1 base short and J 7 bases short, with 17 bases between. This CDR3 contains 15 residues. Germline V gives CDR1 SGHTA, CDR2 FQGNSA. The CDR3 region is CASSLVGGGMGEQYF. The CDR3 DNA follows: TGTGCCAGCAGCTTAGTCGGTGGGGGGATGGGGGAGCAGTACTTC.

This sequence joins TRBV28 and TRBJ1-3, with unresolved D. The CDR3 contains 17 residues. Germline loops: CDR1 MDHEN, CDR2 SYDVKM. V was clipped by 5 bases and J by 9 bases, with 26 bases between them. The CDR3 here is CASSATGRAPVRSTIYF. CDR3 DNA: TGTGCCAGCAGTGCCACCGGACGGGCCCCCGTCCGGTCCACCATATATTTT.

This sequence joins TRBV5-8 and TRBJ1-5, with D unresolved. Looked up from germline, CDR1 is SGHTS and CDR2 is YDEGEE. V lost 5 bases and J 1 base, leaving 7 bases between the germline ends. This CDR3 is built from 13 residues. CDR3 sequence reads: CASRPQSNQPQHF. CDR3 sequence (DNA): TGTGCCAGCAGGCCGCAGAGCAATCAGCCCCAGCATTTT. The full variable domain, rest sourced from reference TRBV5-8 and TRBJ1-5, is EAGVTQSPTHLIKTRGQQATLRCSPISGHTSVYWYQQALGLGLQFLLWYDEGEERNRGNFPPRFSGRQFPNYSSELNVNALELEDSALYLCASRPQSNQPQHFGDGTRLSIL.

The chain joins TRBV5-1 to TRBJ1-1; 8 bases align to TRBD1. J gave up 4 bases and V 2 bases, and 4 bases lay outside the gene matches. Per the germline V gene, CDR1 is SGHRS and CDR2 is YFSETQ. This CDR3 has 14 residues. CDR3 sequence reads: CASSFRGQLTEAFF. The CDR3 nucleotides read TGCGCCAGCAGCTTCAGGGGGCAGCTCACTGAAGCTTTCTTT.

This sequence joins TRBV5-6 and TRBJ2-5, with D perhaps being TRBD1 or TRBD2 (5 bases each). Germline CDR1 is SGHDT and CDR2 is YYEEEE. V was clipped by 4 bases and J by 4 bases, with 20 bases between them. The CDR3 is made up of 16 amino acids. The CDR3 loop reads CASSPGTLMKGETQYF. CDR3 DNA sequence: TGTGCCAGCAGCCCAGGGACCTTGATGAAGGGAGAGACCCAGTACTTC.

The V call is TRBV7-9, the J call TRBJ1-3; D perhaps matches TRBD1 (6 bases). CDR3 length: 14 amino acids. The germline V gene has CDR1 SEHNR and CDR2 FQNEAQ (reference sequence). V was trimmed by 5 bases and J by 1 base, leaving 9 bases between them. The CDR3 loop is CASSEGGSGNTIYF. The DNA for the CDR3 is TGTGCCAGCAGCGAAGGGGGATCTGGAAACACCATATATTTT. The whole variable domain, filled in from reference TRBV7-9 and TRBJ1-3, reads DTGVSQNPRHKITKRGQNVTFRCDPISEHNRLYWYRQTLGQGPEFLTYFQNEAQLEKSRLLSDRFSAERPKGSFSTLEIQRTEQGDSAMYLCASSEGGSGNTIYFGEGSWLTVV.

The V gene is TRBV6-2 or TRBV6-3, the J gene TRBJ1-1, with D tentatively TRBD1 (6 bases). Germline CDR1 is MNHEY and CDR2 is SVGEGT. The ends were cut back, 4 bases at V and 1 base at J, with 13 bases in the middle. The CDR3 consists of 15 residues. This CDR3 is CASSSIGGWNTEAFF. Here the CDR3 DNA reads TGTGCCAGCAGTTCAATAGGGGGGTGGAACACTGAAGCTTTCTTT.

This clone was seen a handful of times. This chain uses TRBV3-1 (or the pseudogene TRBV3-2) with TRBJ2-1; 8 bases fit TRBD1. This CDR3 is built from 16 residues. Looked up from germline, CDR1 is LGHDT and CDR2 is YNNKEL (reference sequence). V gave up 4 bases and J gave up 8 bases; unmatched junction bases: 13. The CDR3 DNA reads TGTGCCAGCAGCCGGAAGTTGGACAGGGTCTCAGATGAGCAGTTCTTC. Its translation: CASSRKLDRVSDEQFF.

The J gene is TRBJ1-1, the V gene TRBV5-1; the D gene is possibly TRBD1 (5 bases). Trimming took 6 bases from V and 1 from J, leaving 16 bases between them. Germline V lookup: CDR1 SGHRS, CDR2 YFSETQ. The CDR3 covers 15 residues. DNA for the CDR3: TGCGCCAGCACCGACCGGGGCAGCCAGAACACTGAAGCTTTCTTT. Amino acids: CASTDRGSQNTEAFF.

To note about this clone: Other DNA sequences in the same sample also yield this CDR3. The chain combines TRBV4-3 with TRBJ2-7, with D perhaps TRBD2 (6 bases). The length of the CDR3 is 13 residues. In germline, CDR1 is LGHNA, CDR2 YSLEER. V lost 3 bases to trimming and J lost 4 bases, with 10 bases between them. The CDR3 is CASSQGGGYEQYF. The CDR3 nucleotides are TGCGCCAGCAGCCAGGGAGGTGGGTACGAGCAGTACTTC.

CDR3 DNA: TGTGCCAGCAAGAAGAGCGGGGGGGCATTAGATACGCAGTATTTT. Encoded protein: CASKKSGGALDTQYF. V gene TRBV6-5 combines with J gene TRBJ2-3; 10 nucleotides align to TRBD2. The CDR3 spans 15 residues. The ends lost 7 bases at V and 5 bases at J; junction bases unmatched: 9. In germline, CDR1 is MNHEY, CDR2 SVGAGI.

This chain links TRBV5-1 with TRBJ2-5; 10 nucleotides agree with TRBD1. After removal of 5 bases from V and 5 bases from J, the junction contained 15 bases not matched to a gene. Germline V gene lookup returns CDR1 SGHRS and CDR2 YFSETQ. CDR3 length equals 17 residues. The CDR3 spells CASSPPGGTGVGETQYF. CDR3 DNA sequence: TGCGCCAGCAGTCCGCCCGGGGGGACAGGGGTTGGGGAGACCCAGTACTTC. Full variable domain (remainder filled in from reference TRBV5-1 and TRBJ2-5): KAGVTQTPRYLIKTRGQQVTLSCSPISGHRSVSWYQQTPGQGLQFLFEYFSETQRNKGNFPGRFSGRQFSNSRSEMNVSTLELGDSALYLCASSPPGGTGVGETQYFGPGTRLLVL.

The chain has TRBV9 and TRBJ2-1, with TRBD2 identical over 9 bases. The CDR3 has 15 amino acids. Germline CDR1 SGDLS, CDR2 YYNGEE. Germline trimming cut 0 bases from V and 8 bases from J; bases unmatched to any gene: 6. CDR3 residues: CASSVGNSGSDEQFF. In nucleotides, the CDR3 is TGTGCCAGCAGCGTAGGTAATAGCGGGAGCGATGAGCAGTTCTTC.

This clone has a single count. J is TRBJ2-7 and V is TRBV7-9; 9 bases align to TRBD2. CDR1 is SEHNR and CDR2 is FQNEAQ in the germline V gene (reference sequence). After removal of 1 base from V and 0 bases from J, the junction contained 4 bases not matched to a gene. The CDR3 contains 16 residues. For the CDR3, the DNA is TGTGCCAGCAGCTTAGGGCTAGCGGGGTTCTCCTACGAGCAGTACTTC. This sequence encodes CASSLGLAGFSYEQYF. The full variable domain, with the rest looked up from reference TRBV7-9 and TRBJ2-7, is DTGVSQNPRHKITKRGQNVTFRCDPISEHNRLYWYRQTLGQGPEFLTYFQNEAQLEKSRLLSDRFSAERPKGSFSTLEIQRTEQGDSAMYLCASSLGLAGFSYEQYFGPGTRLTVT.

The chain carries TRBV5-3 and TRBJ2-7, with 7 bases that match TRBD2. TRBV5-3 is an ORF for which the function is uncertain. Germline trimming cut 1 base from V and 3 bases from J; bases unmatched to any gene: 1. The CDR3 sequence is 13 residues long. The CDR3 is CARSLSGGYEQYF. CDR3 in DNA: TGTGCCAGAAGCTTGTCGGGAGGCTACGAGCAGTACTTC.

The chain combines TRBV4-3 with TRBJ2-5; D is unresolved. Per the germline V gene, CDR1 is LGHNA and CDR2 is YSLEER. V shed 4 bases and J shed 5 bases, with 11 bases lying between them. This CDR3 region has 13 residues. In nucleotides, the CDR3 is TGCGCCAGCAGCCCTCGGCCCGGGGAGACCCAGTACTTC. Amino acids: CASSPRPGETQYF.

The chain combines TRBV12-3 or TRBV12-4 with TRBJ2-7, with D unresolved. Trimming removed 3 bases at V and 6 bases at J, with 9 bases between. The CDR3 is 12 residues long. This CDR3 reads CASSFEPLEQYF. CDR3 DNA: TGTGCCAGCAGTTTCGAACCCCTCGAGCAGTACTTC.

The V call is TRBV7-2, the J call TRBJ2-1, with TRBD1 matching over 11 bases. In germline, CDR1 is SGHTA, CDR2 FQGNSA. J lost 8 bases, V lost 5 bases, and 8 bases had no gene match. The CDR3 is 15 residues long. The CDR3 region has the DNA TGTGCCAGCAGCCAGGACAGGGGGCTTTATTATGAGCAGTTCTTC. This gives the protein CASSQDRGLYYEQFF.

CDR3 nucleotides: TGTGCCACCAGTGTAGCTAGCGGGAGAGGAGAGACCCAGTACTTC. Translation gives CATSVASGRGETQYF. The chain links TRBV24-1 to TRBJ2-5; TRBD2 aligns across 10 bases. The CDR3 has 15 residues. Trimming cost V 5 bases and J 4 bases; bases outside gene matches: 6. Germline CDR1 KGHDR, CDR2 SFDVKD.